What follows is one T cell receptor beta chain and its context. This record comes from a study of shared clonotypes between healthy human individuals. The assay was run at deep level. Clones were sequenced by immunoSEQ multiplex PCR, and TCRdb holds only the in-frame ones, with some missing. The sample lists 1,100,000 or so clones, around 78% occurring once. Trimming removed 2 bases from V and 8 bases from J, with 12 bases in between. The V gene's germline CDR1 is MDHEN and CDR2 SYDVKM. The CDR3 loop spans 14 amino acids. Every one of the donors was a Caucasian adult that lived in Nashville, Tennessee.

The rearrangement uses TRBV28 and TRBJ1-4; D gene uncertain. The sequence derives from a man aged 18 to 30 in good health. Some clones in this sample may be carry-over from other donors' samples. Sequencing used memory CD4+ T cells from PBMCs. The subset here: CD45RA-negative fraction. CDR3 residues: CASSLGSLFEKLFF. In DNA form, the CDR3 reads TGTGCCAGCAGTTTAGGTTCATTATTCGAAAAACTGTTTTTT.